These 19 T cell receptor beta chains came from one sample sequenced in a study of OX40 agonist ivuxolimab in advanced cancers. The method was immunoSEQ multiplex PCR; TCRdb's version includes in-frame clones alone and lacks a portion of them. This table holds tens of thousands of clones, roughly 94% found once. Sequenced here: CD4+ or CD8+ T cells sorted from blood, sampled in a trial of the OX40 agonist ivuxolimab. The origin of the receptors is an adult with an advanced solid tumor such as melanoma, head and neck, liver or kidney cancer.

This chain joins TRBV7-8 and TRBJ2-7; 8 bases line up with TRBD1. The CDR3 is 15 amino acids. CDR1 and CDR2 (germline): SGHVS, FQNEAQ. The junction had 9 bases not matched to a gene; V was cut back by 4 bases and J by 4 bases. CDR3 region: CASSSTGGGGYEQYF. In nucleotides, the CDR3 is TGTGCCAGCAGCTCTACAGGGGGTGGAGGGTACGAGCAGTACTTC.

The J gene is TRBJ2-1, the V gene TRBV9; 9 bases are a match to TRBD1. There are 13 residues in the CDR3. The V segment lost 5 bases and the J segment 5 bases; nucleotides outside the gene matches: 2. Germline CDR1 SGDLS, CDR2 YYNGEE. CDR3 amino acids: CASRGTGNNEQFF. The CDR3 bases are TGTGCCAGCAGAGGGACAGGGAACAATGAGCAGTTCTTC.

The genes are TRBV5-6 and TRBJ2-3, with a weak D call TRBD1 (6 bases). CDR3 length: 16 residues. V was trimmed by 0 bases and J by 4 bases, leaving 15 bases between them. CDR1 is SGHDT, CDR2 YYEEEE, per germline. CDR3 nucleotide sequence: TGTGCCAGCAGCTTGGACAGGTGGGGGCCCGCAGATACGCAGTATTTT. It yields the protein CASSLDRWGPADTQYF.

The CDR3 spells CASSLGQLSNQPQHF. The CDR3 coding sequence is TGTGCCAGCAGTTTGGGACAGTTGAGCAATCAGCCCCAGCATTTT. The chain carries TRBV27 and TRBJ1-5; 7 bases line up with TRBD1. The ends lost 3 bases at V and 1 base at J; junction bases unmatched: 3. This CDR3 spans 15 amino acids. The germline CDR1 and CDR2 sequences are MNHEY and SMNVEV (reference sequence).

The J gene is TRBJ1-5, the V gene TRBV21-1. TRBV21-1 is recorded as a pseudogene. This CDR3 spans 15 amino acids. The CDR3 sequence: CASSKDKGPDQPQHF. CDR3 in DNA: TGTGCCAGCAGCAAAGATAAGGGTCCAGATCAGCCCCAGCATTTT.

V and J are TRBV9 and TRBJ2-5, with 8 bases aligning to TRBD1. With the DNA end fitting TRBJ2-7 better, the J assignment may be wrong. The CDR3 has 16 amino acids. The germline V gene encodes CDR1 SGDLS and CDR2 YYNGEE. For the CDR3, the DNA is TGTGCCAGCAGCCCCCGAAGGACAGGGCTGGGCTACGAGCAGTACTTC. It translates to CASSPRRTGLGYEQYF.

V is TRBV4-1 and J is TRBJ2-7; TRBD2 matches at 12 bases. The CDR3 runs 15 residues. Germline lookup yields CDR1 MGHRA and CDR2 YSYEKL. The trim removed 2 bases at V and 2 bases at J, leaving 1 base unmatched. The CDR3 sequence is CASSQRTSGAYEQYF. As DNA, the CDR3 is TGCGCCAGCAGCCAACGGACTAGCGGGGCCTACGAGCAGTACTTC.

This chain uses TRBV7-8 with TRBJ2-1; D is possibly TRBD2 (5 bases). Trimming cost V 1 base and J 6 bases, with 13 bases left between them. There are 15 residues in the CDR3. Germline values: CDR1 SGHVS, CDR2 FQNEAQ. This chain's CDR3 is CASSLVEGIGNEQFF. The CDR3 nucleotides read TGTGCCAGCAGCTTAGTCGAGGGAATCGGCAATGAGCAGTTCTTC.

V is TRBV7-2 and J is TRBJ2-2; 16 bases fit TRBD2. V lost 0 bases, J lost 6 bases, and 10 bases stayed unmatched. CDR1 and CDR2 (germline): SGHTA, FQGNSA. The CDR3 loop spans 20 amino acids. The DNA of the CDR3 is TGTGCCAGCAGCTTAGCAGTGGGGGGACTAGCGGGAGGGCCTTCCGGGGAGCTGTTTTTT. Protein sequence: CASSLAVGGLAGGPSGELFF.

The J gene is TRBJ1-1, the V gene TRBV27, with 7 nucleotides matching TRBD1. This CDR3 has 14 amino acids. Germline V CDR1 and CDR2: MNHEY, SMNVEV (reference sequence). The trim removed 2 bases at V and 1 base at J, leaving 1 base unmatched. The chain's CDR3 is CASSLEGANTEAFF. DNA of the CDR3: TGTGCCAGCAGTTTAGAGGGGGCGAACACTGAAGCTTTCTTT.

In its sample, this clone was seen once. The chain uses TRBV27 and TRBJ1-2; 8 positions match TRBD1. This CDR3 comprises 15 residues. Germline CDR1 and CDR2: MNHEY and SMNVEV (reference sequence). J was trimmed by 8 bases and V by 6 bases; bases with no gene match: 14. Here the CDR3 reads CASSDGQGFFGGYTF. The CDR3 coding sequence is TGTGCCAGCAGCGACGGACAGGGTTTTTTCGGGGGCTACACCTTC.

V gene TRBV9 combines with J gene TRBJ2-1; D perhaps matches TRBD2 (5 bases). Germline lookup yields CDR1 SGDLS and CDR2 YYNGEE. The CDR3 spans 14 residues. Trimming took 0 bases from V and 7 from J, leaving 11 bases between them. The CDR3 loop reads CASSVDPEGNEQFF. The DNA for the CDR3 is TGTGCCAGCAGCGTAGATCCTGAGGGAAATGAGCAGTTCTTC.

This rearrangement joins TRBV6-5 to TRBJ2-7; D possibly corresponds to TRBD1 (5 bases). Trimming took 5 bases from V and 3 from J, leaving 14 bases between them. The CDR3 covers 14 residues. Germline CDR1 is MNHEY and CDR2 is SVGAGI. CDR3 in amino acids: CASSMDKGHYEQYF. The CDR3 DNA is TGTGCCAGCAGTATGGACAAAGGGCACTACGAGCAGTACTTC.

Only one count was recorded for this clone. The chain recombines TRBV29-1 with TRBJ2-2; the D gene is possibly TRBD2 (6 bases). V lost 0 bases to trimming and J lost 6 bases, with 8 bases between them. CDR1 is SQVTM and CDR2 is ANQGSEA in the germline V gene. There are 13 residues in the CDR3. CDR3 DNA: TGCAGCGTTGAAGATGGAGGGTCCGGGGAGCTGTTTTTT. Its protein is CSVEDGGSGELFF.

V is TRBV7-7 and J is TRBJ2-7; 9 nucleotides line up with TRBD1. Germline V gene lookup returns CDR1 SSHAT and CDR2 FNYEAQ (reference sequence). V lost 5 bases to trimming and J lost 6 bases; unmatched junction nucleotides: 5. This CDR3 spans 13 amino acids. CDR3 DNA: TGTGCCAGCAGCCCGGGACAGGGTACCGAGCAGTACTTC. This encodes CASSPGQGTEQYF.

The V gene is TRBV4-3, the J gene TRBJ2-7; D unresolved. Germline V lookup: CDR1 LGHNA, CDR2 YSLEER. The CDR3 runs to 16 residues. The V and J ends lost 1 base and 0 bases respectively, with 13 bases between them. CDR3 protein: CASSQGPGIGSYEQYF. The CDR3 DNA reads as TGCGCCAGCAGCCAAGGGCCCGGCATTGGCTCCTACGAGCAGTACTTC.

This sequence joins TRBV2 and TRBJ2-7; 10 bases are shared with TRBD1. This CDR3 contains 14 residues. The ends lost 4 bases at V and 6 bases at J; junction bases unmatched: 6. In germline, CDR1 is SNHLY, CDR2 FYNNEI. The CDR3 sequence is CASSVGQGVGEQYF. CDR3 sequence (DNA): TGTGCCAGCAGTGTAGGACAGGGGGTGGGCGAGCAGTACTTC. Full variable domain (outside the CDR3, taken from reference TRBV2 and TRBJ2-7): EPEVTQTPSHQVTQMGQEVILRCVPISNHLYFYWYRQILGQKVEFLVSFYNNEISEKSEIFDDQFSVERPDGSNFTLKIRSTKLEDSAMYFCASSVGQGVGEQYFGPGTRLTVT.

A single count supports this clone. The J gene is TRBJ2-3, the V gene TRBV27; no clear D gene. The V end lost 5 bases, the J end lost 0 bases, and 9 bases lay between the germline ends. There are 14 residues in the CDR3. From germline, CDR1 is MNHEY and CDR2 SMNVEV (reference sequence). For the CDR3, the DNA is TGTGCCAGCAGTCCGACTGCCAGCACAGATACGCAGTATTTT. Its protein product is CASSPTASTDTQYF.

This clone was recorded once. The chain joins TRBV27 to TRBJ2-7; D possibly corresponds to TRBD2 (6 bases). The CDR3 is 13 amino acids. Between the trimmed V and J ends, which lost 6 bases and 5 bases, there was a span of 14 bases. The germline gives CDR1 MNHEY, CDR2 SMNVEV (reference sequence). The CDR3 is CASRMGGLDEQYF. CDR3 in DNA: TGTGCCAGCAGAATGGGGGGTCTGGACGAGCAGTACTTC.